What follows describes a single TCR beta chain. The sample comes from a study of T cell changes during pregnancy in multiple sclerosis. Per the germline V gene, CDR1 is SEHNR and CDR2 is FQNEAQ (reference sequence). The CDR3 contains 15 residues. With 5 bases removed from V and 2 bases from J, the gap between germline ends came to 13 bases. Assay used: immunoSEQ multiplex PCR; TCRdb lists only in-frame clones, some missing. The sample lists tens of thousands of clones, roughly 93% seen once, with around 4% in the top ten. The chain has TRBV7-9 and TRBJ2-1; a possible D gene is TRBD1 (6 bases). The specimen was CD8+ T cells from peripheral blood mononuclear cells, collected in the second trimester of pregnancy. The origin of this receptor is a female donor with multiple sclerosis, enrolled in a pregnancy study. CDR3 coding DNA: TGTGCCAGCAGCCCAGCAGGGGTAGCCTACAATGAGCAGTTCTTC. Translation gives CASSPAGVAYNEQFF.